This record looks at one TCR beta chain sequence and its context. Its target is unknown. This entry is derived from a study of T cell responses to AZD1222 COVID-19 vaccine. Study-level points and caveats: Clonal diversity was possibly underestimated, and the donors were mostly white British, with more females. None of the repertoires were sampled until the peak T cell response had passed.

In germline, CDR1 is ENHRY, CDR2 SYGVKD. Deletions cut 10 bases from V and 0 bases from J, with 15 bases between. The CDR3 runs to 15 residues. Data came from immunoSEQ multiplex PCR; TCRdb stores just in-frame clones and leaves some out. The sample records approximately 110,000 clones, over 80% being singletons. The clonotype was recovered from an adult who received the AZD1222 COVID-19 vaccine. This specimen consisted of peripheral blood, obtained 28 days after the second AZD1222 dose. V is TRBV10-3 and J is TRBJ2-2, with a weak D call TRBD2 (6 bases). The CDR3 sequence: CATSVGGANTGELFF. DNA of the CDR3: TGTGCCACCAGCGTCGGGGGTGCGAACACCGGGGAGCTGTTTTTT.